The entry that follows covers one T cell receptor (beta chain) sequence. Authors' analysis steps: Cell counts per sample came from amplifying reference gene primers. Produced via immunoSEQ multiplex PCR; TCRdb's table is partial and in-frame only. From that table come the V and J calls and clone size; the DNA was used to work out D and trimming. The table shows more than 200,000 clones, with approximately 86% occurring only once. This entry is derived from a study of blood T cell repertoires in COVID-19. Between the trimmed V and J ends, which lost 0 bases and 5 bases, there was a span of 12 bases. CDR1 and CDR2 (germline): SGHRS, YFSETQ. This CDR3 comprises 15 residues.

This chain joins TRBV5-1 and TRBJ2-1, with D perhaps matching TRBD2 (5 bases). The sequenced sample consisted of peripheral blood. The clonotype was recovered from a woman in her sixties or seventies with COVID-19, enrolled during active disease. CDR3: CASSLGGAEDNEQFF. The CDR3 DNA is TGCGCCAGCAGCTTGGGGGGAGCTGAAGACAATGAGCAGTTCTTC. Supplemented by reference TRBV5-1 and TRBJ2-1, the full variable domain reads KAGVTQTPRYLIKTRGQQVTLSCSPISGHRSVSWYQQTPGQGLQFLFEYFSETQRNKGNFPGRFSGRQFSNSRSEMNVSTLELGDSALYLCASSLGGAEDNEQFFGPGTRLTVL.